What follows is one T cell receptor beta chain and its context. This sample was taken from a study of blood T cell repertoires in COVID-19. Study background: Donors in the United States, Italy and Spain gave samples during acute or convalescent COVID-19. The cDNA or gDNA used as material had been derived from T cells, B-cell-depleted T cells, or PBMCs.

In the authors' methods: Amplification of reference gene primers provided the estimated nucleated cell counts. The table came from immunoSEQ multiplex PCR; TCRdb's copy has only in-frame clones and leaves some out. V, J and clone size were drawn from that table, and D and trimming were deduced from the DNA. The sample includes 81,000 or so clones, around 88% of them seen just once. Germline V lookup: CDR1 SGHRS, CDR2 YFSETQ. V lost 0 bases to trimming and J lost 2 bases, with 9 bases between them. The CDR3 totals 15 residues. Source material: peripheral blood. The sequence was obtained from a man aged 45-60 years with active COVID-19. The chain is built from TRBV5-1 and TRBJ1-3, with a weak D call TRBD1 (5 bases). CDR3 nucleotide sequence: TGCGCCAGCAGCTTGGAGATAGGGGCTGGAAACACCATATATTTT. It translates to CASSLEIGAGNTIYF.